This T cell receptor beta chain emerged from a study of cytomegalovirus exposure and HLA in healthy donors. Both 60 Vbeta primers and 13 Jbeta primers went into the PCR. The repertoire was sequenced with immunoSEQ multiplex PCR; TCRdb's copy has only in-frame clones and lacks some. The data hold roughly 130,000 clones, with 81% observed a single time. Study-wide results and limits: Prediction of most subjects' HLA-A and HLA-B alleles by TCR beta sequences was reportedly accurate.

The germline CDR1 and CDR2 sequences are SEHNR and FQNEAQ (reference sequence). The CDR3 runs 16 residues. Between the trimmed V and J ends, which lost 3 bases and 4 bases, there was a span of 15 bases. This clone was counted a few times. The antigen remains undetermined. Sequences were obtained from PBMCs. The sequence came from a young man in good health and CMV-seronegative. The rearrangement joins TRBV7-9 to TRBJ2-2; possibly TRBD2 for D (5 bases). CDR3 protein: CASSLPAGSSTGELFF. The CDR3 nucleotides are TGTGCCAGCAGCTTGCCCGCGGGTTCTAGCACCGGGGAGCTGTTTTTT.